This TCR beta chain appears in the sequencing data of a study of human T cells and chemical hapten exposure. Across the study: Across samples, TCR yields varied, mostly owing to small differences in pooled library volumes.

This clonotype was seen at least ten times. Time point indicated: healthy volunteer bleed at 2 weeks. Someone pulled total RNA out of unfractionated whole blood. Within the library, unique molecular identifiers were attached to each individual cDNA molecule. As processed by the authors: Samples held a median of around 96,000 TCRs, range about 20,000–690,600. TCRdb ran MiXCR on the RACE reads and lists one entry per CDR3 protein. In this record, the V and J calls reflect TCRdb's handling and not the investigators' own analysis. The sample records under 95,000 distinct CDR3 sequences, roughly 8.5% being singletons. V dropped 1 base and J dropped 8 bases, with 12 bases sitting between them. The CDR3 is 14 amino acids. The germline gives CDR1 SNHLY, CDR2 FYNNEI.

The TCR comes from a female donor in good health. Some clones in this sample may be carry-over from other donors' samples. The chain recombines TRBV2 with TRBJ2-1, with D perhaps TRBD1 or TRBD2 (5 bases each). The sample consisted of whole blood. In nucleotides, the CDR3 is TGTGCCAGCAGTGAAGGGGGACGGGCCGATGAGCAGTTCTTC. Translated: CASSEGGRADEQFF.